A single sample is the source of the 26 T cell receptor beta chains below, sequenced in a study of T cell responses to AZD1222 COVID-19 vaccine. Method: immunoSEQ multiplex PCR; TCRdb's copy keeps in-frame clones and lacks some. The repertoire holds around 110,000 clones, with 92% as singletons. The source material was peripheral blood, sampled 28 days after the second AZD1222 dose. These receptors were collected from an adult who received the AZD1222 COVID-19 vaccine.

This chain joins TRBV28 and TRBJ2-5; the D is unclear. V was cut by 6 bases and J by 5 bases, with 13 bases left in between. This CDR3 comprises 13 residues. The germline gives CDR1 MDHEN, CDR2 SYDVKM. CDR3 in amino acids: CASSTVRLETQYF. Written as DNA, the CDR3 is TGTGCCAGCAGCACGGTTCGGCTCGAGACCCAGTACTTC. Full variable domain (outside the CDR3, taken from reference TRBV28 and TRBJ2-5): DVKVTQSSRYLVKRTGEKVFLECVQDMDHENMFWYRQDPGLGLRLIYFSYDVKMKEKGDIPEGYSVSREKKERFSLILESASTNQTSMYLCASSTVRLETQYFGPGTRLLVL.

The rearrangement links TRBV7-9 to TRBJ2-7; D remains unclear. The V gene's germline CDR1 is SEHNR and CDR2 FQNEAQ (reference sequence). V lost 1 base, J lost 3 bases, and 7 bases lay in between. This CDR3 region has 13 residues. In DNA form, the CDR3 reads TGTGCCAGCAGCTTAGAGAGTATCTACGAGCAGTACTTC. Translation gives CASSLESIYEQYF.

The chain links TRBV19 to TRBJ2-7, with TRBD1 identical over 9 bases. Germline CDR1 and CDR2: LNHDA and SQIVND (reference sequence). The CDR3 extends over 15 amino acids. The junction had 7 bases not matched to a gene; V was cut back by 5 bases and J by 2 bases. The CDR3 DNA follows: TGTGCCAGTAGTCCAAGGACAGGGGATACCTACGAGCAGTACTTC. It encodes CASSPRTGDTYEQYF.

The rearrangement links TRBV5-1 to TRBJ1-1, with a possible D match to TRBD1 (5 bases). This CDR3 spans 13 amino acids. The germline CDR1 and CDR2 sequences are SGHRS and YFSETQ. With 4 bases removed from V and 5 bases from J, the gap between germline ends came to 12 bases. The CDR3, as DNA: TGCGCCAGCAGCAACCACCAGGGAACTGAAGCTTTCTTT. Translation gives CASSNHQGTEAFF.

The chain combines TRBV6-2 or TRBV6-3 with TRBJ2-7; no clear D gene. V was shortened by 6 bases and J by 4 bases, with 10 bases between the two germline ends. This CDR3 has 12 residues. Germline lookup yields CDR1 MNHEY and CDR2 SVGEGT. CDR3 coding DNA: TGTGCCAGCAGGTACCAGTTATACGAGCAGTACTTC. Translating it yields CASRYQLYEQYF.

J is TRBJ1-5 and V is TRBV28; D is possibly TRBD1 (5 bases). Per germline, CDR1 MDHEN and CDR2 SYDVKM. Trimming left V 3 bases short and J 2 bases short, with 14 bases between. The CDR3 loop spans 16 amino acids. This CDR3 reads CASSFLGREGNQPQHF. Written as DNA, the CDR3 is TGTGCCAGCAGTTTTCTAGGCAGGGAGGGCAATCAGCCCCAGCATTTT.

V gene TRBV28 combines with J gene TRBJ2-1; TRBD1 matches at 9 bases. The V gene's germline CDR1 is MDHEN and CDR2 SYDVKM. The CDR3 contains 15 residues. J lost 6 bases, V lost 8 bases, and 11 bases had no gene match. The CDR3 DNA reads TGTGCCAGCGGGGTACCGGGACAGGGTGCCAATGAGCAGTTCTTC. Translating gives CASGVPGQGANEQFF.

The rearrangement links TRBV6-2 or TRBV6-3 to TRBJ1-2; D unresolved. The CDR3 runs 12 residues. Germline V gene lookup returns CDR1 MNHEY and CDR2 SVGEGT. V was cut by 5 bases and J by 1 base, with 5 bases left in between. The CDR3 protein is CASSHNNYGYTF. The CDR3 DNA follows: TGTGCCAGCAGTCATAATAACTATGGCTACACCTTC.

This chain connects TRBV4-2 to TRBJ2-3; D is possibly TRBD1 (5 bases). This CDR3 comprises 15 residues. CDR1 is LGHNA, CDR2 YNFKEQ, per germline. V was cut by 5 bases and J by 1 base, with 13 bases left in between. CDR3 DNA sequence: TGTGCCAGCAGCTCTCAGGTCAGGGGCACAGATACGCAGTATTTT. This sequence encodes CASSSQVRGTDTQYF.

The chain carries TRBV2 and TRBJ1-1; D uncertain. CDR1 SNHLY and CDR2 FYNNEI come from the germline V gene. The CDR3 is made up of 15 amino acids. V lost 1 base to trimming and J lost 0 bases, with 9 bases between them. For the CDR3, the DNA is TGTGCCAGCAGTGAAGGGTGGCCGATGAACACTGAAGCTTTCTTT. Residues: CASSEGWPMNTEAFF.

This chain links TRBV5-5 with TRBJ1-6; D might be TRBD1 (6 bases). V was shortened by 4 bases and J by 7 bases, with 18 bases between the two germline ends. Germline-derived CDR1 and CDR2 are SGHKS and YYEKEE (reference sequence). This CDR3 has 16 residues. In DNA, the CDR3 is TGTGCCAGCAGCCGTTCTATGGGACAAGGAAATTCACCCCTCCACTTT. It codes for CASSRSMGQGNSPLHF.

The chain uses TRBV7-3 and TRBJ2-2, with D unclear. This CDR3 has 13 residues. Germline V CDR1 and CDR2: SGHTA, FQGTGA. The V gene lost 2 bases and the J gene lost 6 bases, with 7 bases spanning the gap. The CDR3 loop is CASSLLGSGELFF. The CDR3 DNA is TGTGCCAGCAGCTTACTTGGTTCCGGGGAGCTGTTTTTT.

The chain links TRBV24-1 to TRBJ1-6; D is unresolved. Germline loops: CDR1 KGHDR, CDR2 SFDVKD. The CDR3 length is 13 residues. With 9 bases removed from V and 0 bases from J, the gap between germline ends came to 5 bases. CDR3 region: CATARSYNSPLHF. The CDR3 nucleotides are TGTGCCACCGCACGCTCCTATAATTCACCCCTCCACTTT.

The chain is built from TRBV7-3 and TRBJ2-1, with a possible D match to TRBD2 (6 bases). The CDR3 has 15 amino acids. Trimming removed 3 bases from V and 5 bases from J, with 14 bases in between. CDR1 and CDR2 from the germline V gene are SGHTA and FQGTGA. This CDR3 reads CASSFVGSRNNEQFF. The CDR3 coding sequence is TGTGCCAGCAGCTTTGTCGGGAGTCGGAACAATGAGCAGTTCTTC. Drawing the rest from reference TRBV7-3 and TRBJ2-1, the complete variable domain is GAGVSQTPSNKVTEKGKYVELRCDPISGHTALYWYRQSLGQGPEFLIYFQGTGAADDSGLPNDRFFAVRPEGSVSTLKIQRTERGDSAVYLCASSFVGSRNNEQFFGPGTRLTVL.

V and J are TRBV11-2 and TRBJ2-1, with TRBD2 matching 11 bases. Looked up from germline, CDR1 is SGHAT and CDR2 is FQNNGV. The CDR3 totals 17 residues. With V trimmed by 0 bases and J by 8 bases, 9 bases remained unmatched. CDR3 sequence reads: CASSLDLVAGGLDEQFF. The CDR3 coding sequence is TGTGCCAGCAGCTTAGATCTGGTAGCGGGAGGGCTCGATGAGCAGTTCTTC.

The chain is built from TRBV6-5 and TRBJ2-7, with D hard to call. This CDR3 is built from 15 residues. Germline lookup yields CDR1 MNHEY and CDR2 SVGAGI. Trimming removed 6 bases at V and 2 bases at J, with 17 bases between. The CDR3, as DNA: TGTGCCAGCAGCCGGTCACAGTTCGATACCTACGAGCAGTACTTC. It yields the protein CASSRSQFDTYEQYF.

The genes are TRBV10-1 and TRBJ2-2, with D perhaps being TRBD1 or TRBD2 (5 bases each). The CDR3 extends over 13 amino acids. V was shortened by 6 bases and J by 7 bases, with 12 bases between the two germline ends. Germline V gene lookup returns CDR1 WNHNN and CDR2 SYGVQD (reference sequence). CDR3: CASSGTDFGELFF. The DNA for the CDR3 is TGCGCCAGCAGCGGGACCGATTTCGGGGAGCTGTTTTTT.

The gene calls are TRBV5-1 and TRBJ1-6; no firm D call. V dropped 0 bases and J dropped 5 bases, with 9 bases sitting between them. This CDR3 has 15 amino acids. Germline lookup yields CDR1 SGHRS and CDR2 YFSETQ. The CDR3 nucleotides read TGCGCCAGCAGCTTGGGGAGCAATAATAATTCACCCCTCCACTTT. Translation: CASSLGSNNNSPLHF.

In nucleotides, the CDR3 is TGTGCCAGCAGTTACTCGACGTTGGGAAACACTGAAGCTTTCTTT. It codes for CASSYSTLGNTEAFF. The rearrangement joins TRBV6-5 to TRBJ1-1; D unresolved. This CDR3 has 15 amino acids. The V gene's germline CDR1 is MNHEY and CDR2 SVGAGI. V lost 0 bases to trimming and J lost 2 bases, with 10 bases between them.

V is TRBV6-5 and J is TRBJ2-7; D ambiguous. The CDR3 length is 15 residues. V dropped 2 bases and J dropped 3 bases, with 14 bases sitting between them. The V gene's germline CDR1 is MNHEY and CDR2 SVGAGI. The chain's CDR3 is CASSYARTEHYEQYF. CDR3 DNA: TGTGCCAGCAGTTACGCGAGGACGGAACACTACGAGCAGTACTTC.

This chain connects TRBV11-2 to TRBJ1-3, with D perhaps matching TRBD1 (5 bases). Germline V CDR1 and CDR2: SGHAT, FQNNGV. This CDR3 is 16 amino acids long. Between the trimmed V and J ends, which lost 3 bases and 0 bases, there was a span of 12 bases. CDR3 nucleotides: TGTGCCAGCAGCTTGGCCGGGACGGTCTCTGGAAACACCATATATTTT. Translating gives CASSLAGTVSGNTIYF.

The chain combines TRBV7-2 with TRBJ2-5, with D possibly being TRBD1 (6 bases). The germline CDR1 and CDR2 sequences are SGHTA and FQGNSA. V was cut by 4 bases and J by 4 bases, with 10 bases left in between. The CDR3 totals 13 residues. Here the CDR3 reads CASSSQGLETQYF. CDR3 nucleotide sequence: TGTGCCAGCAGCTCCCAGGGGCTAGAGACCCAGTACTTC. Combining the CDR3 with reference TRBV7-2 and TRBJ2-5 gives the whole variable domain GAGVSQSPSNKVTEKGKDVELRCDPISGHTALYWYRQSLGQGLEFLIYFQGNSAPDKSGLPSDRFSAERTGGSVSTLTIQRTQQEDSAVYLCASSSQGLETQYFGPGTRLLVL.

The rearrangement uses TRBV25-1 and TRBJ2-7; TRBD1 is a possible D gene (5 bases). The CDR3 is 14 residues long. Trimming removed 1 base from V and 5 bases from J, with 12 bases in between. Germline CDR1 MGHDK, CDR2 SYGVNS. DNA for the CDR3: TGTGCCAGCAGTGAATTTGGGCAGGGCCACGAGCAGTACTTC. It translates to CASSEFGQGHEQYF.

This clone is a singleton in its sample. The CDR3 sequence: CASSLGSGFGYTF. The CDR3 DNA follows: TGTGCCAGCAGTTTAGGATCCGGGTTTGGCTACACCTTC. The rearrangement links TRBV12-3 or TRBV12-4 to TRBJ1-2; D gene ambiguous. This CDR3 has 13 residues. Trimming left V 1 base short and J 7 bases short, with 10 bases between.

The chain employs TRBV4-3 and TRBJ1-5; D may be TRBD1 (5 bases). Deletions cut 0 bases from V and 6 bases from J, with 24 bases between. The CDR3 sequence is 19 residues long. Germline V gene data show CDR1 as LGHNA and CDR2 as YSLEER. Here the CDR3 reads CASSQDLSGPLKLGQPQHF. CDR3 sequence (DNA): TGCGCCAGCAGCCAAGACCTCTCGGGACCCCTAAAGTTGGGTCAGCCCCAGCATTTT.

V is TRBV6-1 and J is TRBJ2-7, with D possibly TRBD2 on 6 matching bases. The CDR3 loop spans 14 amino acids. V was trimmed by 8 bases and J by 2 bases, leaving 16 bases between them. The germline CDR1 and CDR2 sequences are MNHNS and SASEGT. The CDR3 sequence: CASQTLPGAYEQYF. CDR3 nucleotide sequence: TGTGCCAGCCAAACCTTGCCGGGAGCCTACGAGCAGTACTTC.